The sequence of this T cell receptor beta chain was determined in a study of Ad26.COV2.S vaccination and SARS-CoV-2 variants. This clone occurred once. Sequenced by immunoSEQ multiplex PCR; TCRdb stores in-frame clones only, minus some. The sample yields a few hundred thousand clones, around 89% seen once. The treatment denotes: about 20 received Ad26.COV2.S at low or high dose, single or two shots; five or six received placebo; per-sample allocation not given. Sampling was done on day 63 after the first vaccine or placebo injection. The CDR3 runs 14 residues. Germline-derived CDR1 and CDR2 are SGHNT and YYREEE (reference sequence). Trimming pared 1 base from V and 1 base from J, leaving 8 bases between.

This chain joins TRBV5-4 and TRBJ2-5; the D is unclear. The sample in question was peripheral blood, obtained in a trial of Ad26.COV2.S vaccine versus placebo. The receptor comes from a person aged 18 to 59 who received the Ad26.COV2.S COVID-19 vaccine or a placebo. The CDR3 here is CASSLRSFQETQYF. DNA of the CDR3: TGTGCCAGCAGCTTGCGTAGTTTCCAAGAGACCCAGTACTTC.